The source of this TCR beta chain is a study of T-cell reconstitution after alpha-beta-depleted transplantation in children. There are 15 residues in the CDR3. V trimming: 6 bases; J trimming: 1 base; junction bases outside the gene matches: 7. Per germline, CDR1 SNHLY and CDR2 FYNNEI. For TCRbeta, the library was prepared with unique molecular identifiers. Each CDR3 protein is one row after TCRdb ran MiXCR on the PCR reads. This table holds some 550,000 distinct CDR3 sequences, 15% to 20% found once. The source was PBMCs from the stem cell graft donor, collected from the stem cell graft. This TCR derives from a human donor who donated a stem cell graft to a child with acute lymphoblastic leukemia. The V and J genes are TRBV2 and TRBJ2-5; 8 bases are a match to TRBD2. The CDR3 loop is CASSQGAGGQETQYF. The CDR3 region has the DNA TGTGCCAGCAGCCAGGGCGCGGGGGGCCAAGAGACCCAGTACTTC.